This T cell receptor (beta chain) was recorded in a study of vaccination and CD4 T cells after COVID-19. This sample's treatment: 10-day PBMC culture with coronavirus spike peptide pools or control peptides (ViraFEST assay). Cultures used around 2 million PBMCs per well, approximately 9.2 IU/ml IL-2 and about 9.9 ug/ml peptides. Cultured CD4+ T cell DNA was sequenced using the Oncomine TCR Beta short-read assay. TCRdb called the PCR reads again in MiXCR, with one record for every CDR3 protein. Among 8,000 or so distinct CDR3 sequences listed, about 19% were seen once. The V end was cut by 1 base, the J end by 8 bases, with 14 bases between. The CDR3 spans 14 residues. This clonotype was seen more than once but under ten times. What it binds is not known.

The TCR sequence derives from a human donor who had recovered from COVID-19. The sample here was CD4+ T cells from blood, cultured in vitro, taken after SARS-CoV-2 vaccination. The genes are TRBV23-1 and TRBJ1-2; no definite D call. TRBV23-1 belongs to the ORF category, with a function that is uncertain. The CDR3 reads CASSQFEVPGGYTF. The CDR3 nucleotides are TGCGCCAGCAGTCAATTCGAGGTTCCCGGGGGCTACACCTTC.